These T cell receptor beta chains were read from a single sample in a study of shared clonotypes between healthy human individuals. Data came from immunoSEQ multiplex PCR; TCRdb stores just in-frame clones and leaves some out. The sample records 2.5 million or so clones, more than 80% being singletons. Sequenced: naive CD4+ T cells sorted from blood. These receptors were collected from a man aged 18 to 30 in good health. The CDR3 runs from the conserved cysteine through the conserved F or W. A D gene is named only where the DNA matches it firmly. Expanded clones get a size class; other rows say once, few or many, or leave the size out.

j_call | d_call | v_call | clone_size | cdr3_aa | cdr3_nt
TRBJ2-1 | TRBD2 | TRBV10-3 | NA | CAISEASGRVLYEQFF | TGTGCCATCAGTGAGGCTAGCGGGAGGGTTCTCTATGAGCAGTTCTTC
TRBJ1-5 | NA | TRBV15 | NA | CATSRGGVVQPQHF | TGTGCCACCAGCAGAGGAGGGGTTGTTCAGCCCCAGCATTTT
TRBJ1-4 | NA | TRBV5-1 | once | CASSQGYGGVAEKLFF | TGCGCCAGCAGCCAGGGGTACGGAGGGGTAGCCGAAAAACTGTTTTTT
TRBJ1-5 | TRBD1 | TRBV7-9 | NA | CASSRDRGINQPQHF | TGTGCCAGCAGTCGGGACAGGGGAATTAATCAGCCCCAGCATTTT
TRBJ2-1 | TRBD1 | TRBV19 | NA | CASSSGTGEIHEQFF | TGTGCCAGTAGTTCCGGGACAGGGGAGATCCATGAGCAGTTCTTC
TRBJ1-4 | NA | TRBV18 | NA | CASSPRDEKLFF | TGTGCCAGCTCACCACGGGATGAAAAACTGTTTTTT
TRBJ2-7 | NA | TRBV10-3 | NA | CAISDTPGTGEQYF | TGTGCCATCAGTGATACGCCAGGGACGGGGGAGCAGTACTTC
TRBJ2-1 | NA | TRBV6-5 | NA | CASSYQGREVNEQFF | TGTGCCAGCAGTTATCAGGGACGGGAAGTTAATGAGCAGTTCTTC
TRBJ2-3 | TRBD1 | TRBV28 | NA | CASSHRGVGTDTQYF | TGTGCCAGCAGTCACAGGGGGGTTGGGACAGATACGCAGTATTTT
TRBJ2-5 | TRBD2 | TRBV11-2 | NA | CASSLVAGGETQYF | TGTGCCAGCAGCTTAGTAGCGGGGGGAGAGACCCAGTACTTC
TRBJ2-7 | NA | TRBV27 | NA | CASSPPKQYF | TGTGCCAGCAGTCCCCCCAAGCAGTACTTC
TRBJ2-7 | NA | TRBV18 | NA | CASSRGTDPSYEQYF | TGTGCCAGCTCACGCGGGACAGATCCTTCCTACGAGCAGTACTTC
TRBJ1-2 | NA | TRBV7-9 | NA | CASSSQMGYGGGPNYGYTF | TGTGCCAGCAGCTCCCAGATGGGTTATGGGGGGGGCCCTAACTATGGCTACACCTTC
TRBJ1-1 | TRBD1 | TRBV5-1 | few | CASSPGTGDTEAFF | TGCGCCAGCAGCCCCGGGACAGGGGACACTGAAGCTTTCTTT
TRBJ2-7 | NA | TRBV5-4 | once | CASSLDTGTSYEQYF | TGTGCCAGCAGCTTGGATACCGGGACCTCCTACGAGCAGTACTTC
TRBJ1-4 | NA | TRBV15 | NA | CATSRDNKKGSGEKLFF | TGTGCCACCAGCAGGGATAACAAGAAAGGGTCGGGTGAAAAACTGTTTTTT
TRBJ2-1 | TRBD2 | TRBV29-1 | NA | CSCSGRAYNEQFF | TGCAGCTGTAGCGGGAGAGCGTACAATGAGCAGTTCTTC
TRBJ1-2 | NA | TRBV10-3 | NA | CAISEATGSGGYTF | TGTGCCATCAGTGAGGCGACAGGTTCGGGCGGCTACACCTTC
TRBJ2-3 | NA | TRBV6-1 | NA | CASSDTDRPYF | TGTGCCAGCAGTGATACAGACAGGCCGTATTTT
TRBJ2-1 | TRBD2 | TRBV18 | NA | CASSAPSSGAYNEQFF | TGTGCCAGCTCAGCCCCCTCTAGCGGTGCCTACAATGAGCAGTTCTTC
TRBJ1-4 | TRBD1 | TRBV5-1 | NA | CASSPDRGWAEKLFF | TGCGCCAGCAGCCCAGACAGGGGATGGGCGGAAAAACTGTTTTTT
TRBJ2-5 | TRBD1 | TRBV5-1 | NA | CASSLTGGAKETQYF | TGCGCCAGCAGCTTGACAGGGGGCGCAAAGGAGACCCAGTACTTC
TRBJ2-1 | NA | TRBV5-1 | NA | CASSFGNEQFF | TGCGCCAGCAGCTTCGGCAATGAGCAGTTCTTC
TRBJ2-7 | NA | TRBV7-9 | NA | CASSLGLGPYEQYF | TGTGCCAGCAGCTTAGGGTTGGGGCCCTACGAGCAGTACTTC
TRBJ2-1 | TRBD1 | TRBV10-3 | NA | CAAARTGATNNEQFF | TGTGCCGCGGCGAGAACAGGGGCTACAAACAATGAGCAGTTCTTC
TRBJ2-7 | NA | TRBV7-2 | once | CASSLVEGPYEQYF | TGTGCCAGCAGCTTAGTAGAGGGACCCTACGAGCAGTACTTC
TRBJ1-3 | NA | TRBV9 | once | CASSAGFSGNTIYF | TGTGCCAGCAGCGCGGGGTTCTCTGGAAACACCATATATTTT
TRBJ2-7 | NA | TRBV5-4 | NA | CASSLVDWDEQYF | TGTGCCAGCAGCTTGGTGGACTGGGACGAGCAGTACTTC
TRBJ2-1 | TRBD2 | TRBV2 | NA | CASSRDYANEQFF | TGTGCCAGCAGTAGGGACTATGCTAATGAGCAGTTCTTC
TRBJ2-7 | NA | TRBV6-1 | NA | CASSELARAIYEQYF | TGTGCCAGCAGTGAATTGGCTAGGGCCATCTACGAGCAGTACTTC
TRBJ2-1 | NA | TRBV10-3 | NA | CAISESVGKGGNEQFF | TGTGCCATCAGTGAGTCTGTCGGAAAGGGGGGCAATGAGCAGTTCTTC
TRBJ1-1 | NA | TRBV6-1 | once | CASSALGTSDTEAFF | TGTGCCAGCAGTGCGTTGGGGACATCCGACACTGAAGCTTTCTTT
TRBJ2-2 | NA | TRBV28 | NA | CASSSVLGGANTGELFF | TGTGCCAGCAGTTCAGTACTCGGGGGAGCAAACACCGGGGAGCTGTTTTTT
TRBJ2-7 | NA | TRBV7-2 | NA | CASSLGTYEQYF | TGTGCCAGCAGCTTAGGCACTTACGAGCAGTACTTC
TRBJ1-1 | NA | TRBV6-1 | NA | CASSDILNTEAFF | TGTGCCAGCAGTGATATTTTGAACACTGAAGCTTTCTTT
TRBJ1-5 | TRBD1 | TRBV2 | NA | CASSEAQGARNQPQHF | TGTGCCAGCAGTGAAGCTCAGGGGGCGCGCAATCAGCCCCAGCATTTT
TRBJ2-3 | NA | TRBV7-9 | NA | CASSRSGSTDTQYF | TGTGCCAGCAGCCGTAGCGGAAGCACAGATACGCAGTATTTT
TRBJ1-6 | NA | TRBV4-3 | NA | CASSQDRGGPLHF | TGCGCCAGCAGCCAAGATAGGGGAGGACCCCTCCACTTT
TRBJ2-2 | NA | TRBV7-6 | NA | CASSPFAGTQTGELFF | TGTGCCAGCAGCCCTTTTGCCGGGACTCAGACCGGGGAGCTGTTTTTT
TRBJ1-1 | NA | TRBV6-5 | NA | CASSDRSERAFF | TGTGCCAGCAGCGACAGATCAGAAAGAGCTTTCTTT
TRBJ1-5 | NA | TRBV29-1 | NA | CSVGQNNQPQHF | TGCAGCGTTGGACAGAACAATCAGCCCCAGCATTTT
TRBJ2-1 | TRBD2 | TRBV2 | NA | CASSATGGAYNEQFF | TGTGCCAGCAGTGCTACCGGGGGGGCCTACAATGAGCAGTTCTTC
TRBJ2-7 | TRBD1 | TRBV29-1 | once | CSVVSGQGFYEQYF | TGCAGCGTTGTCTCGGGACAGGGTTTCTACGAGCAGTACTTC
TRBJ1-5 | NA | TRBV10-3 | NA | CAISRDTMFNSNQPQHF | TGTGCCATCAGCCGGGACACAATGTTTAATAGCAATCAGCCCCAGCATTTT
TRBJ2-5 | TRBD2 | TRBV18 | NA | CASSPKRGDQETQYF | TGTGCCAGCTCACCAAAGCGGGGGGACCAAGAGACCCAGTACTTC
TRBJ2-5 | NA | TRBV6-1 | NA | CASSDLVVETQYF | TGTGCCAGCAGTGATCTAGTTGTGGAGACCCAGTACTTC
TRBJ1-6 | NA | TRBV2 | NA | CASSVRHSQNSPLHF | TGTGCCAGCAGTGTACGGCATTCGCAGAATTCACCCCTCCACTTT
TRBJ2-1 | TRBD1 | TRBV5-1 | NA | CASSPGQGPYNEQFF | TGCGCCAGCAGCCCGGGACAGGGACCCTACAATGAGCAGTTCTTC
TRBJ1-6 | NA | TRBV2 | NA | CASSTSYNSPLHF | TGTGCCAGCTCCACCTCGTATAATTCACCCCTCCACTTT
TRBJ2-7 | NA | TRBV14 | once | CASSPHFTYEQYF | TGTGCCAGCAGCCCCCACTTCACCTACGAGCAGTACTTC
TRBJ2-5 | NA | TRBV7-2 | NA | CASSLGIQETQYF | TGTGCCAGCAGCTTAGGCATTCAAGAGACCCAGTACTTC